The clone carrying this T cell receptor beta chain appeared many times. Its antigen is not identified. The data are from a study of CD8 T cells in ankylosing spondylitis. Study-level results: Ankylosing spondylitis blood appeared to carry a characteristic TCR beta motif of seven to nine highly homologous variants. Earlier literature documents some of the motif variants in reactive arthritis synovial fluid and blood. Disease-linked clones displayed a CD8+ phenotype and appeared relatively rarely in peripheral blood. Clones linked to disease were reported to show significant enrichment in matched ankylosing spondylitis synovial fluid.

Each CDR3 protein gets one entry after TCRdb re-called the 5' RACE reads with MiXCR. The sample contains about 160,000 distinct CDR3 sequences, around 20% of which appear only once. CDR3 size: 13 residues. The V end was cut by 6 bases, the J end by 1 base, with 12 bases between. Germline lookup yields CDR1 DFQATT and CDR2 SNEGSKA (reference sequence). This chain joins TRBV20-1 and TRBJ1-1; D gene uncertain. Source material: blood, either unsorted or a sorted T cell fraction (not recorded which). This clonotype originated in a male donor with ankylosing spondylitis or in good health (not recorded which). The CDR3 loop reads CSASQGGNTEAFF. DNA for the CDR3: TGCAGTGCCAGTCAAGGCGGGAACACTGAAGCTTTCTTT.